These 12 T cell receptor beta chains were sequenced from one sample in a study of low-dose radiotherapy and immunotherapy resistance in tumors. TRAV and TRBV primers primed cDNA for both TCRalpha and TCRbeta. Using a constant-region primer together with a V-primer adapter, TCRs were subjected to around 22 PCR cycles of amplification. TCRdb reprocessed the reads via MiXCR and lists one record per CDR3 protein. This sample yields around 13,000 distinct CDR3 sequences, of which 60% are seen a single time; less than 8.5% belongs to the top ten. These receptor sequences come from a human donor with advanced metastatic prostate, ovarian, gallbladder or colorectal cancer (not recorded which). This table probably holds off-target reads from a library built for another chain.

A single count supports this clonotype. The chain links TRBV3-1 to TRBJ2-7, with TRBD2 matching over 7 bases. Trimming at V came to 1 base and at J to 1 base, leaving 4 bases not matched to a gene. CDR1 is LGHDT, CDR2 YNNKEL, per germline (reference sequence). The length of the CDR3 is 15 residues. The CDR3 loop is CASSQASGASYEQYF. The CDR3, as DNA: TGTGCCAGCAGCCAAGCCAGCGGGGCTTCCTACGAGCAGTACTTC.

The J gene is TRBJ2-7, the V gene TRBV30, with TRBD1 identical over 9 bases. CDR3 length: 13 amino acids. Unmatched junction bases numbered 2, after V lost 3 bases and J lost 2 bases. Germline CDR1 GTSNPN, CDR2 SVGIG (reference sequence). The CDR3 bases are TGTGCCTGGAGGGGGGACAGGGCCTACGAGCAGTACTTC. Translating it yields CAWRGDRAYEQYF.

V gene TRBV6-1 combines with J gene TRBJ1-1; D is unclear. The length of the CDR3 is 13 residues. V shed 7 bases and J shed 5 bases, with 14 bases lying between them. Germline V lookup: CDR1 MNHNS, CDR2 SASEGT. The CDR3 sequence: CASTIKEGTEAFF. CDR3 coding DNA: TGTGCCAGCACTATAAAGGAAGGTACTGAAGCTTTCTTT.

This clonotype has a handful of counts. J is TRBJ2-1 and V is TRBV5-1, with TRBD2 matching 10 bases. Trimming removed 5 bases from V and 5 bases from J; junction bases left unmatched: 13. Germline V gives CDR1 SGHRS, CDR2 YFSETQ. The CDR3 totals 17 residues. This chain's CDR3 is CASSPQSGRAVDNEQFF. CDR3 sequence (DNA): TGCGCCAGCAGTCCTCAAAGCGGGAGGGCCGTAGACAATGAGCAGTTCTTC. Combining the CDR3 with reference TRBV5-1 and TRBJ2-1 gives the whole variable domain KAGVTQTPRYLIKTRGQQVTLSCSPISGHRSVSWYQQTPGQGLQFLFEYFSETQRNKGNFPGRFSGRQFSNSRSEMNVSTLELGDSALYLCASSPQSGRAVDNEQFFGPGTRLTVL.

This clonotype is a singleton in its sample. V gene TRBV28 combines with J gene TRBJ2-3; 14 bases agree with TRBD2. Germline V gives CDR1 MDHEN, CDR2 SYDVKM. Germline trimming cut 6 bases from V and 2 bases from J; bases unmatched to any gene: 10. The CDR3 is 18 residues long. The CDR3 spells CASSPAGLAGGYTDTQYF. CDR3 bases: TGTGCCAGCAGCCCAGCCGGACTAGCGGGAGGCTACACAGATACGCAGTATTTT.

V usage is TRBV7-6 and J usage is TRBJ2-2; 9 nucleotides line up with TRBD2. CDR1 is SGHVS, CDR2 FNYEAQ, per germline. J gave up 1 base and V 8 bases, and 5 bases lay outside the gene matches. The CDR3 loop spans 15 amino acids. Here the CDR3 reads CASLSGGLNTGELFF. The CDR3 nucleotides read TGTGCCAGCCTGAGCGGGGGGTTGAACACCGGGGAGCTGTTTTTT.

The chain links TRBV28 to TRBJ2-3; TRBD1 matches at 7 bases. Trimming cost V 10 bases and J 1 base; bases outside gene matches: 8. CDR1 and CDR2 (germline): MDHEN, SYDVKM. CDR3 size: 14 residues. The CDR3 coding sequence is TGTGCCACTTTTACAGGGGCGGGCACAGATACGCAGTATTTT. It yields the protein CATFTGAGTDTQYF.

The rearrangement links TRBV2 to TRBJ2-7, with TRBD1 matching over 10 bases. Trimming at V came to 6 bases and at J to 7 bases, leaving 9 bases not matched to a gene. The CDR3 sequence is 14 residues long. Germline CDR1 and CDR2: SNHLY and FYNNEI. The CDR3 bases are TGTGCCAGCAGGACGACAGGGGGCAGACCAGAGCAGTACTTC. Translated: CASRTTGGRPEQYF.

This sequence joins TRBV4-3 and TRBJ1-5, with 7 bases lining up with TRBD1. CDR1 LGHNA and CDR2 YSLEER come from the germline V gene. CDR3 length: 13 residues. The ends lost 3 bases at V and 6 bases at J; junction bases unmatched: 2. The CDR3 reads CASSQNRGQPQHF. The CDR3 DNA follows: TGCGCCAGCAGCCAGAACAGGGGTCAGCCCCAGCATTTT.

This clonotype turned up a few times. This chain joins TRBV20-1 and TRBJ2-7; D not certain. Germline lookup yields CDR1 DFQATT and CDR2 SNEGSKA (reference sequence). The CDR3 consists of 12 residues. Trimming pared 3 bases from V and 0 bases from J, leaving 6 bases between. The CDR3 coding sequence is TGCAGTGCTAGTGAGAGCTCCTACGAGCAGTACTTC. It translates to CSASESSYEQYF.

The chain recombines TRBV27 with TRBJ2-3; perhaps TRBD2 as D (5 bases). From germline, CDR1 is MNHEY and CDR2 SMNVEV (reference sequence). V was pared by 5 bases and J by 2 bases, with 14 bases between. The CDR3 covers 15 residues. Here the CDR3 DNA reads TGTGCCAGCAGTGATGGGAGCTCAGTCACAGATACGCAGTATTTT. This codes for CASSDGSSVTDTQYF.

J is TRBJ1-6 and V is TRBV12-5; unclear D gene. Germline values: CDR1 LGHNT, CDR2 FRNRAP. The V gene lost 3 bases and the J gene lost 5 bases, with 2 bases spanning the gap. The CDR3 is 12 amino acids. The CDR3 coding sequence is TGTGCTAGTGGTTTCGATAATTCACCCCTCCACTTT. This encodes CASGFDNSPLHF.